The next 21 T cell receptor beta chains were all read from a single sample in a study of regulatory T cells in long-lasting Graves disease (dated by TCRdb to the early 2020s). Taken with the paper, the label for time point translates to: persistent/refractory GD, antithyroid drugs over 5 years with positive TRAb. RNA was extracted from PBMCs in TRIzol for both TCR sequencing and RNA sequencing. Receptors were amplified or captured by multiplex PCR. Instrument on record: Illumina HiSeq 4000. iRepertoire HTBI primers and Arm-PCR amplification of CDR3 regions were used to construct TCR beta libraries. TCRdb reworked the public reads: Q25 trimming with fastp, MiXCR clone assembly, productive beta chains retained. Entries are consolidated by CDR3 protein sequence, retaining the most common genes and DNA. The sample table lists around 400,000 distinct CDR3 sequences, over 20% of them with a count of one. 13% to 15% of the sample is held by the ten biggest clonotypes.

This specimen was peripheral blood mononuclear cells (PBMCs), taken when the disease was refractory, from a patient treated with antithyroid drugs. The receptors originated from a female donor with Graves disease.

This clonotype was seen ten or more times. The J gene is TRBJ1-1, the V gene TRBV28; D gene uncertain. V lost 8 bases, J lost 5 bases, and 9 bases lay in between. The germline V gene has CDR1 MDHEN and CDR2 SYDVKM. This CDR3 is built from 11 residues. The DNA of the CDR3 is TGTGCCAGCGGCACCGGAACTGAAGCTTTCTTT. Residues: CASGTGTEAFF.

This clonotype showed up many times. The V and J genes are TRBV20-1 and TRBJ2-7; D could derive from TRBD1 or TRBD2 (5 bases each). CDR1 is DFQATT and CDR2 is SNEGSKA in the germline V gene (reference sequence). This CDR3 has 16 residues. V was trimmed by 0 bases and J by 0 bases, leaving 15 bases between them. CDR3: CSARDFMAGSSYEQYF. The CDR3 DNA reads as TGCAGTGCTAGAGATTTTATGGCAGGGAGCTCCTACGAGCAGTACTTC.

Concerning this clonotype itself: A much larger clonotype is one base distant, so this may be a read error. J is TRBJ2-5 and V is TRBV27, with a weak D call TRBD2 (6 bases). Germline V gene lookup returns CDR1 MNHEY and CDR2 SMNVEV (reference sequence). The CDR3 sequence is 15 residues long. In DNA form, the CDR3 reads TGTGCCAGCGGTTTCACTCCGGGACTTCGAGAGACCCAGTACTTC. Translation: CASGFTPGLRETQYF.

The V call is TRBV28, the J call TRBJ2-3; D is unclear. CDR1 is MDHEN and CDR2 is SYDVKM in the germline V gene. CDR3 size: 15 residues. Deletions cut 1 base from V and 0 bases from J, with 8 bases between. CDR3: CASSLYQQSTDTQYF. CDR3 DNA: TGTGCCAGCAGTTTATATCAGCAGAGCACAGATACGCAGTATTTT. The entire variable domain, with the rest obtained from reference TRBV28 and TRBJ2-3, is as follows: DVKVTQSSRYLVKRTGEKVFLECVQDMDHENMFWYRQDPGLGLRLIYFSYDVKMKEKGDIPEGYSVSREKKERFSLILESASTNQTSMYLCASSLYQQSTDTQYFGPGTRLTVL.

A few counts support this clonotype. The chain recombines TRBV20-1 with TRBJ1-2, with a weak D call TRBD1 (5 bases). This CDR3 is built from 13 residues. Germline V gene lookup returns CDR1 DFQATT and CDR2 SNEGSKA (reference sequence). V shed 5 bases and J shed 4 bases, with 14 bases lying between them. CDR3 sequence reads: CSAGAGGFYGYTF. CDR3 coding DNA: TGCAGTGCTGGGGCCGGCGGTTTCTATGGCTACACCTTC.

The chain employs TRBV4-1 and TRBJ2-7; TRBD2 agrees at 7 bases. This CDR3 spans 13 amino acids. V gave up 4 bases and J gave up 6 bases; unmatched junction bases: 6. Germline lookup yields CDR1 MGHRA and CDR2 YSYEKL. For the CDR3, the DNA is TGCGCCAGCAGCCGCTTCAGGGAGGGCGAGCAGTACTTC. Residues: CASSRFREGEQYF.

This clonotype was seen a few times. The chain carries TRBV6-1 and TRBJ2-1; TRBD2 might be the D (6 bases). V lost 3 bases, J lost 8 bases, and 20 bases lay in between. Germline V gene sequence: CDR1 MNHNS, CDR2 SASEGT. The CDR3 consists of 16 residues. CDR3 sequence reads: CASSDLGSGGWDEQFF. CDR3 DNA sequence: TGTGCCAGCAGTGATCTTGGGAGCGGAGGGTGGGATGAGCAGTTCTTC.

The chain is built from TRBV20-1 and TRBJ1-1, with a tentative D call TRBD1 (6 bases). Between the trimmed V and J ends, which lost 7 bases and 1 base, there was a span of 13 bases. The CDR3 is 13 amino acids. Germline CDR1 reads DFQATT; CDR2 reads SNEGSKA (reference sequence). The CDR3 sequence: CSGHKGGNTEAFF. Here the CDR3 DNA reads TGCAGTGGTCATAAGGGGGGGAACACTGAAGCTTTCTTT.

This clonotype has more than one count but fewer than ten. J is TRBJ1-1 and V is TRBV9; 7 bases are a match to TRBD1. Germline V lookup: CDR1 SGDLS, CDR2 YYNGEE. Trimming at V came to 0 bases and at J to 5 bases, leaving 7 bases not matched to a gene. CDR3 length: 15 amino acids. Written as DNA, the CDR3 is TGTGCCAGCAGCGTAGATGACAGGGATTTTACTGAAGCTTTCTTT. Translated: CASSVDDRDFTEAFF. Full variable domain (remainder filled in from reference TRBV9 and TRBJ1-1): DSGVTQTPKHLITATGQRVTLRCSPRSGDLSVYWYQQSLDQGLQFLIQYYNGEERAKGNILERFSAQQFPDLHSELNLSSLELGDSALYFCASSVDDRDFTEAFFGQGTRLTVV.

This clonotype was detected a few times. The CDR3 sequence is CASSGRGQGNTGELFF. The CDR3 nucleotides read TGTGCCAGCAGTGGTCGCGGACAGGGGAACACCGGGGAGCTGTTTTTT. The chain links TRBV2 to TRBJ2-2; TRBD1 matches 8 bases. The CDR3 length is 16 residues. The J segment lost 1 base and the V segment lost 4 bases, leaving 5 bases of the junction unmatched. The germline CDR1 and CDR2 sequences are SNHLY and FYNNEI.

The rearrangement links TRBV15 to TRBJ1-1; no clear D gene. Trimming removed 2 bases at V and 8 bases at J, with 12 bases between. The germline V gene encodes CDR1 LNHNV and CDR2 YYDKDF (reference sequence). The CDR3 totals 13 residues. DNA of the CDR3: TGTGCCACCAGCAGACGTCTGGAAGGGGAAGCTTTCTTT. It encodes CATSRRLEGEAFF.

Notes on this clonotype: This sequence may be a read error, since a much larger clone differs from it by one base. The CDR3 reads CASSPDGNKKTQHF. CDR3 in DNA: TGTGCCAGCAGCCCCGACGGGAACAAAAAGACCCAGCACTTC. The chain has TRBV2 and TRBJ2-5; maybe TRBD2 (5 bases). The CDR3 has 14 residues. Germline loops: CDR1 SNHLY, CDR2 FYNNEI.

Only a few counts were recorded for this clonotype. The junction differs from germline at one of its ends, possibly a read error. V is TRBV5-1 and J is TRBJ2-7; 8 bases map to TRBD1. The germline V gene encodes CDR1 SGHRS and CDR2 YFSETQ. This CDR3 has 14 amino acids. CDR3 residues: CVSSGDRGNYEQYF. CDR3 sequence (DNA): TGCGTCAGCAGCGGTGACAGGGGAAACTACGAGCAGTACTTC. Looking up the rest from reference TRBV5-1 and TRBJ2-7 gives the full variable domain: KAGVTQTPRYLIKTRGQQVTLSCSPISGHRSVSWYQQTPGQGLQFLFEYFSETQRNKGNFPGRFSGRQFSNSRSEMNVSTLELGDSALYLCVSSGDRGNYEQYFGPGTRLTVT.

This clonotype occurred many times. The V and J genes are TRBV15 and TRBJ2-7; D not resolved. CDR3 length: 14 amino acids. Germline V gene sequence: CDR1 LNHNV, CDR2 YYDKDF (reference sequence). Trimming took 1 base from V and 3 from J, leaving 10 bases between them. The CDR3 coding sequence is TGTGCCACCAGCAGAGCGGGTGCCTACTACGAGCAGTACTTC. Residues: CATSRAGAYYEQYF.

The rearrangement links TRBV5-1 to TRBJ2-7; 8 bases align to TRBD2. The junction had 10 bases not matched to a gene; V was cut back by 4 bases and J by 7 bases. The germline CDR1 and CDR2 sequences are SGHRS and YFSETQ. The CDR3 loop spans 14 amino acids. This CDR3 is CASSPSNGRGEQYF. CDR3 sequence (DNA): TGCGCCAGCAGCCCCTCGAACGGGAGGGGAGAGCAGTACTTC.

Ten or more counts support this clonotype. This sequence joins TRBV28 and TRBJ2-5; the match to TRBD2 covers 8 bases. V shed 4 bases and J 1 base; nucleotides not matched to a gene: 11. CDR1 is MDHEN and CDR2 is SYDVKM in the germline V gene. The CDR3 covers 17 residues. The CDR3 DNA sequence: TGTGCCAGCAGTTCCCCCCGGGTGGCGGGAGGCCAAGAGACCCAGTACTTC. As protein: CASSSPRVAGGQETQYF.

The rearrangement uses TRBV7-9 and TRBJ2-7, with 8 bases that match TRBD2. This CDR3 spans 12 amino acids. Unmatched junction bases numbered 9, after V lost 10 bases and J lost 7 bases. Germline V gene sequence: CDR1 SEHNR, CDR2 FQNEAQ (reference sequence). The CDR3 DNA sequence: TGTGCCATCCCCCTGGTAGCGGGAGAGCAGTACTTC. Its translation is CAIPLVAGEQYF.

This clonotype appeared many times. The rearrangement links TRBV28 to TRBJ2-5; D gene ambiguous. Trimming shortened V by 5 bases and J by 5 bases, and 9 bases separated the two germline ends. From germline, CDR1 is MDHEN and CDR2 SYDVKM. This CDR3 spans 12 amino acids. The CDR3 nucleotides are TGTGCCAGCAGTGTGGTCGATGAGACCCAGTACTTC. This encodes CASSVVDETQYF.

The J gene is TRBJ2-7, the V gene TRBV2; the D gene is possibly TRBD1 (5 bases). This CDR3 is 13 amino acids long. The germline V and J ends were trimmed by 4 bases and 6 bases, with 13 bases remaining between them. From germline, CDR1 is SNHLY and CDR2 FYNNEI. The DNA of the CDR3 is TGTGCCAGCAGTGGCTCAGGGTCGGGCGAGCAGTACTTC. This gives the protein CASSGSGSGEQYF.

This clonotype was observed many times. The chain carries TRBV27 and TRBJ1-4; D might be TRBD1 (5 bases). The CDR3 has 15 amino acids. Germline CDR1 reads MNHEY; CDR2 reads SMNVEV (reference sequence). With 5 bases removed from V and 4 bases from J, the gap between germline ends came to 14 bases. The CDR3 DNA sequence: TGTGCCAGCAGTCTCGCCCCGGGGGGTAATGAAAAACTGTTTTTT. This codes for CASSLAPGGNEKLFF. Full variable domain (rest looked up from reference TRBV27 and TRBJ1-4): EAQVTQNPRYLITVTGKKLTVTCSQNMNHEYMSWYRQDPGLGLRQIYYSMNVEVTDKGDVPEGYKVSRKEKRNFPLILESPSPNQTSLYFCASSLAPGGNEKLFFGSGTQLSVL.

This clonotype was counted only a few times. CDR3 region: CASSFSGNNEQFF. CDR3 sequence (DNA): TGTGCCAGCAGTTTTTCCGGTAACAATGAGCAGTTCTTC. This chain links TRBV12-3 or TRBV12-4 with TRBJ2-1; D gene unclear. The CDR3 extends over 13 amino acids. V was trimmed by 3 bases and J by 5 bases, leaving 8 bases between them.